Sequencing of this T cell receptor beta chain was carried out in a study of cytomegalovirus exposure and HLA in healthy donors. Study-level points and caveats: As was reported, the HLA-A and HLA-B alleles of most subjects were accurately predicted from TCR beta sequences. The study had only CMV serostatus as immune exposure information. An analysis was carried out later, and it reportedly showed fewer N-insertions in an Asian-associated ancestry cluster than the roughly 700-donor mean.

Those who donated were healthy bone marrow donors. Researchers ran the PCR with 60 Vbeta and 13 Jbeta primers. Only in-frame clones appear in the TCRdb table, and some are missing; sequencing was by immunoSEQ multiplex PCR. Found here are just over 150,000 clones, more than 60% of them singletons; the top ten hold about 1.4%. Concerning this clone itself: The antigen remains unidentified.

This CDR3 spans 13 amino acids. Germline-derived CDR1 and CDR2 are SGDLS and YYNGEE. V lost 4 bases and J lost 4, with 9 bases in between. The receptor was isolated from a woman in her twenties or thirties in good health and CMV-seronegative. The material sequenced was PBMCs. The rearrangement links TRBV9 to TRBJ1-3; D is undetermined. DNA for the CDR3: TGTGCCAGCAGCTCCTCTCTGGGAAACACCATATATTTT. Protein: CASSSSLGNTIYF. Full variable domain (outside the CDR3, taken from reference TRBV9 and TRBJ1-3): DSGVTQTPKHLITATGQRVTLRCSPRSGDLSVYWYQQSLDQGLQFLIQYYNGEERAKGNILERFSAQQFPDLHSELNLSSLELGDSALYFCASSSSLGNTIYFGEGSWLTVV.